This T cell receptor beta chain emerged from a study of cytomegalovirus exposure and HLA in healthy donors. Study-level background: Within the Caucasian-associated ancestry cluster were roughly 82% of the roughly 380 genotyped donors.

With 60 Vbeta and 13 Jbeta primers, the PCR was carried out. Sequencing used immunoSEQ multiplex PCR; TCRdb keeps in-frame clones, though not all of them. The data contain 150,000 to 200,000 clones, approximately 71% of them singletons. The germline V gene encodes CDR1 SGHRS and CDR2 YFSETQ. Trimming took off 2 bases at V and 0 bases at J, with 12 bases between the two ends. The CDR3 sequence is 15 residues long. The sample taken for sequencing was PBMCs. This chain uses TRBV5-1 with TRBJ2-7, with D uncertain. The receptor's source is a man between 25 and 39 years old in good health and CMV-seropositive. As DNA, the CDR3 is TGCGCCAGCAGCTTTAGATCAGACTTCTCCTACGAGCAGTACTTC. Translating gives CASSFRSDFSYEQYF.